What follows are 29 T cell receptor beta chains derived from one specimen sequenced in a study of cytomegalovirus exposure and HLA in healthy donors. Profiling relied on immunoSEQ multiplex PCR, and the TCRdb table lists in-frame clones only, not all of them. The sample consists of around 60,000 clones, more than 90% of them appearing once. Source material: PBMCs. The receptors originated from a man aged 18 to 29 in good health and CMV-seronegative.

This clone was recorded a few times. The genes are TRBV9 and TRBJ2-1; no firm D call. Germline V gene sequence: CDR1 SGDLS, CDR2 YYNGEE. V lost 4 bases, J lost 7 bases, and 15 bases lay in between. The CDR3 is 14 residues long. In DNA, the CDR3 is TGTGCCAGCAGCTCCTCGCCCTCTGCGAATGAGCAGTTCTTC. It encodes CASSSSPSANEQFF. Together with reference TRBV9 and TRBJ2-1, the CDR3 gives the full variable domain: DSGVTQTPKHLITATGQRVTLRCSPRSGDLSVYWYQQSLDQGLQFLIQYYNGEERAKGNILERFSAQQFPDLHSELNLSSLELGDSALYFCASSSSPSANEQFFGPGTRLTVL.

The gene calls are TRBV6-5 and TRBJ2-7, with TRBD1 matching over 12 bases. Trimming cost V 0 bases and J 3 bases; bases outside gene matches: 3. The CDR3 extends over 16 amino acids. CDR1 is MNHEY, CDR2 SVGAGI, per germline. In DNA, the CDR3 is TGTGCCAGCAGTTACTCCGGGACAGGGGGCAGCTACGAGCAGTACTTC. Its protein is CASSYSGTGGSYEQYF.

The genes are TRBV28 and TRBJ2-1; D remains ambiguous. The CDR3 runs 13 residues. The V and J ends lost 8 bases and 0 bases respectively, with 8 bases between them. Germline values: CDR1 MDHEN, CDR2 SYDVKM. CDR3 nucleotides: TGTGCCAGCTTATCCAGCTCCTACAATGAGCAGTTCTTC. Its translation is CASLSSSYNEQFF.

This chain joins TRBV20-1 and TRBJ2-1; possibly TRBD2 for D (6 bases). The CDR3 is 11 amino acids. V lost 3 bases to trimming and J lost 13 bases, with 13 bases between them. Germline CDR1 DFQATT, CDR2 SNEGSKA (reference sequence). CDR3 in DNA: TGCAGTGCTAGCAGGAGGGACGCTCAGTTCTTC. Protein sequence: CSASRRDAQFF.

In its sample, this clone was seen once. The chain joins TRBV9 to TRBJ2-2, with D hard to call. This CDR3 is 15 amino acids long. V was cut by 0 bases and J by 3 bases, with 9 bases left in between. The germline CDR1 and CDR2 sequences are SGDLS and YYNGEE. The CDR3 loop reads CASSVALSHTGELFF. CDR3 sequence (DNA): TGTGCCAGCAGCGTAGCTCTGAGCCACACCGGGGAGCTGTTTTTT. Drawing the rest from reference TRBV9 and TRBJ2-2, the complete variable domain is DSGVTQTPKHLITATGQRVTLRCSPRSGDLSVYWYQQSLDQGLQFLIQYYNGEERAKGNILERFSAQQFPDLHSELNLSSLELGDSALYFCASSVALSHTGELFFGEGSRLTVL.

CDR3 sequence reads: CASSQDKGAYEQYF. In DNA form, the CDR3 reads TGCGCCAGCAGCCAAGATAAGGGGGCCTACGAGCAGTACTTC. V gene TRBV4-1 combines with J gene TRBJ2-7; D is perhaps TRBD1 (6 bases). From germline, CDR1 is MGHRA and CDR2 YSYEKL. V gave up 0 bases and J gave up 2 bases, with 8 bases separating them. The CDR3 totals 14 residues.

The V call is TRBV12-5, the J call TRBJ2-7; D is possibly TRBD1 (6 bases). The CDR3 runs to 14 residues. Germline V CDR1 and CDR2: LGHNT, FRNRAP. Trimming removed 3 bases at V and 0 bases at J, with 9 bases between. In DNA, the CDR3 is TGTGCTAGTGGTTTAGAAGGGGGCTCCTACGAGCAGTACTTC. Protein sequence: CASGLEGGSYEQYF.

The CDR3 DNA follows: TGTGCCAGTAGTATGAGGGAGACCCAGTACTTC. Translating gives CASSMRETQYF. The rearrangement links TRBV19 to TRBJ2-5; D unresolved. Germline CDR1 LNHDA, CDR2 SQIVND (reference sequence). Deletions cut 3 bases from V and 5 bases from J, with 4 bases between. The CDR3 totals 11 residues.

The chain joins TRBV10-2 to TRBJ2-6; D perhaps matches TRBD1 (6 bases). CDR3 length equals 15 residues. From germline, CDR1 is WSHSY and CDR2 SAAADI. Trimming cost V 6 bases and J 0 bases, with 9 bases left between them. This CDR3 reads CASRDRLSGANVLTF. The CDR3 nucleotides read TGCGCCAGCAGGGACAGACTCTCTGGGGCCAACGTCCTGACTTTC.

This clone came up once. The chain is built from TRBV4-3 and TRBJ2-6; 12 bases map to TRBD1. This CDR3 region has 19 residues. V was clipped by 1 base and J by 2 bases; unmatched bases: 6. In germline, CDR1 is LGHNA, CDR2 YSLEER. The CDR3 DNA is TGCGCCAGCAGCCAAGCTCGGGACAGGGGGCAAACTGGGGCCAACGTCCTGACTTTC. Translating it yields CASSQARDRGQTGANVLTF.

The CDR3 DNA is TGTGCCAGCAGCCAAGGAGCGGGACCGTTGAACACTGAAGCTTTCTTT. As protein: CASSQGAGPLNTEAFF. The rearrangement joins TRBV14 to TRBJ1-1, with D maybe TRBD1 (5 bases). Germline loops: CDR1 SGHDN, CDR2 FVKESK. Trimming cost V 1 base and J 0 bases, with 12 bases left between them. CDR3 length: 16 amino acids.

The chain recombines TRBV2 with TRBJ1-2; D remains ambiguous. Germline lookup yields CDR1 SNHLY and CDR2 FYNNEI. V was clipped by 4 bases and J by 8 bases, with 29 bases between them. The CDR3 extends over 18 amino acids. CDR3 nucleotides: TGTGCCAGCAGTGGGTTTAGTCAGGTCTCCCCTTCGGCTTACGGCTACACCTTC. This encodes CASSGFSQVSPSAYGYTF.

The rearrangement joins TRBV4-1 to TRBJ1-1, with 8 bases identical to TRBD1. V lost 2 bases, J lost 0 bases, and 23 bases stayed unmatched. This CDR3 comprises 22 residues. CDR1 is MGHRA and CDR2 is YSYEKL in the germline V gene. As DNA, the CDR3 is TGCGCCAGCAGCCAACTACTAGGGGGCCAGGGGGCCACCAAGGGCATGAACACTGAAGCTTTCTTT. This gives the protein CASSQLLGGQGATKGMNTEAFF.

The chain links TRBV4-2 to TRBJ2-1; TRBD2 matches 8 bases. CDR1 and CDR2 from the germline V gene are LGHNA and YNFKEQ. The length of the CDR3 is 15 residues. Trimming removed 4 bases from V and 6 bases from J; junction bases left unmatched: 8. CDR3 bases: TGTGCCAGCAGCCCGCAGCGGGAGCTAGGCAATGAGCAGTTCTTC. Its protein product is CASSPQRELGNEQFF.

The V gene is TRBV5-1, the J gene TRBJ2-3; 7 nucleotides agree with TRBD1. CDR1 is SGHRS, CDR2 YFSETQ, per germline. Germline trimming cut 4 bases from V and 2 bases from J; bases unmatched to any gene: 13. The CDR3 extends over 17 amino acids. The CDR3 nucleotides are TGCGCCAGCAGCACAGGTAGGGGACAGCAACCCACAGATACGCAGTATTTT. Amino acids: CASSTGRGQQPTDTQYF.

This sequence joins TRBV29-1 and TRBJ2-3; 11 bases are shared with TRBD1. Per the germline V gene, CDR1 is SQVTM and CDR2 is ANQGSEA. This CDR3 spans 17 amino acids. The J segment lost 6 bases and the V segment lost 4 bases, leaving 15 bases of the junction unmatched. CDR3 loop: CSVGNLRTGGGRDTQYF. The DNA of the CDR3 is TGCAGCGTTGGTAACCTACGGACAGGGGGCGGGAGGGATACGCAGTATTTT.

The CDR3 sequence: CASSPRGGEQFF. The CDR3 nucleotides read TGTGCCAGCAGCCCCCGGGGGGGTGAGCAGTTCTTC. The V call is TRBV11-3, the J call TRBJ2-1; 8 nucleotides match TRBD2. The CDR3 extends over 12 amino acids. Germline lookup yields CDR1 SGHNT and CDR2 YENEEA. With V trimmed by 5 bases and J by 9 bases, 3 bases remained unmatched.

The gene calls are TRBV28 and TRBJ2-1; tentative D call: TRBD2 (6 bases). Per germline, CDR1 MDHEN and CDR2 SYDVKM. This CDR3 is 16 amino acids long. Between the trimmed V and J ends, which lost 2 bases and 2 bases, there was a span of 13 bases. The CDR3 spells CASSLGGTVTYNEQFF. CDR3 DNA sequence: TGTGCCAGCAGTTTAGGCGGGACGGTAACCTACAATGAGCAGTTCTTC.

The chain uses TRBV5-6 and TRBJ2-7, with D possibly being TRBD1 (6 bases). Trimming removed 3 bases at V and 2 bases at J, with 12 bases between. Germline-derived CDR1 and CDR2 are SGHDT and YYEEEE. There are 14 residues in the CDR3. As DNA, the CDR3 is TGTGCCAGCAGCTACGGGACACGACCCTACGAGCAGTACTTC. Protein product: CASSYGTRPYEQYF.

The chain recombines TRBV6-6 with TRBJ1-1, with 8 positions matching TRBD1. V gave up 5 bases and J gave up 1 base; unmatched junction bases: 3. Germline CDR1 MNHNY, CDR2 SVGAGI (reference sequence). The CDR3 runs to 14 residues. This chain's CDR3 is CASSDRGSNTEAFF. CDR3 coding DNA: TGTGCCAGCAGTGACAGGGGATCGAACACTGAAGCTTTCTTT.

The chain uses TRBV6-5 and TRBJ1-2, with TRBD1 matching over 9 bases. The V and J ends lost 7 bases and 5 bases, in that order; junction bases with no gene match: 11. The CDR3 totals 15 residues. The germline V gene encodes CDR1 MNHEY and CDR2 SVGAGI. The chain's CDR3 is CASNPTPGQGYGYTF. The CDR3 bases are TGTGCCAGCAATCCTACTCCGGGACAGGGATATGGCTACACCTTC.

The table lists this clone with a few counts. The rearrangement links TRBV6-1 to TRBJ1-5, with 9 positions matching TRBD1. This CDR3 spans 16 amino acids. Trimming cost V 1 base and J 3 bases; bases outside gene matches: 4. CDR1 is MNHNS and CDR2 is SASEGT in the germline V gene. CDR3 loop: CASSEEGTGINQPQHF. For the CDR3, the DNA is TGTGCCAGCAGTGAAGAAGGGACAGGGATCAATCAGCCCCAGCATTTT.

In DNA, the CDR3 is TGTGCCAGCTCTGACACTCTCGACCGTGGCTACACCTTC. Its translation is CASSDTLDRGYTF. The rearrangement joins TRBV11-2 to TRBJ1-2; D is undetermined. V was cut by 8 bases and J by 7 bases, with 17 bases left in between. The length of the CDR3 is 13 residues. Per the germline V gene, CDR1 is SGHAT and CDR2 is FQNNGV.

The genes are TRBV9 and TRBJ2-7, with TRBD1 matching over 8 bases. The V segment lost 0 bases and the J segment 2 bases; nucleotides outside the gene matches: 4. From germline, CDR1 is SGDLS and CDR2 YYNGEE. The CDR3 covers 15 residues. The CDR3 region is CASSVGGTGPYEQYF. The CDR3 DNA follows: TGTGCCAGCAGCGTAGGTGGGACAGGTCCCTACGAGCAGTACTTC.

The rearrangement joins TRBV30 to TRBJ2-4; a weak D match, TRBD2 (5 bases). This CDR3 contains 17 residues. The V and J ends lost 1 base and 2 bases respectively, with 18 bases between them. Germline CDR1 and CDR2: GTSNPN and SVGIG (reference sequence). This chain's CDR3 is CAWSESEGRIPKNIQYF. CDR3 in DNA: TGTGCCTGGAGTGAAAGTGAGGGTAGGATTCCCAAAAACATTCAGTACTTC.

V gene TRBV7-9 combines with J gene TRBJ2-7; TRBD2 matches at 14 bases. The CDR3 spans 17 residues. The germline CDR1 and CDR2 sequences are SEHNR and FQNEAQ (reference sequence). V gave up 3 bases and J gave up 1 base; unmatched junction bases: 5. DNA of the CDR3: TGTGCCAGCAGCTTCGGACTAGCGGGAGGCCAATCCTACGAGCAGTACTTC. Translating it yields CASSFGLAGGQSYEQYF.

The genes are TRBV11-1 and TRBJ2-7; 9 bases are shared with TRBD1. The CDR3 length is 14 residues. The V gene's germline CDR1 is SGHAT and CDR2 FQDESV (reference sequence). The junction had 2 bases not matched to a gene; V was cut back by 3 bases and J by 2 bases. This chain's CDR3 is CASSFRQGAYEQYF. The CDR3 coding sequence is TGTGCCAGCAGCTTTCGACAGGGGGCCTACGAGCAGTACTTC.

V is TRBV18 and J is TRBJ1-2; D is uncertain. The germline V and J ends were trimmed by 3 bases and 6 bases, with 14 bases remaining between them. This CDR3 region has 14 residues. Germline V CDR1 and CDR2: KGHSH, LQKENI. The CDR3 sequence is CASSPGGVSDGYTF. In DNA, the CDR3 is TGTGCCAGCTCACCCGGAGGCGTTTCGGATGGCTACACCTTC.

This clone has only one observation. The gene calls are TRBV4-2 and TRBJ2-7; 9 nucleotides line up with TRBD2. This CDR3 region has 16 residues. The J segment lost 5 bases and the V segment lost 0 bases, leaving 8 bases of the junction unmatched. Looked up from germline, CDR1 is LGHNA and CDR2 is YNFKEQ. Written as DNA, the CDR3 is TGTGCCAGCAGCCAAGATTTAAGCCTAGCGGGAAACGAGCAGTACTTC. Its protein product is CASSQDLSLAGNEQYF.